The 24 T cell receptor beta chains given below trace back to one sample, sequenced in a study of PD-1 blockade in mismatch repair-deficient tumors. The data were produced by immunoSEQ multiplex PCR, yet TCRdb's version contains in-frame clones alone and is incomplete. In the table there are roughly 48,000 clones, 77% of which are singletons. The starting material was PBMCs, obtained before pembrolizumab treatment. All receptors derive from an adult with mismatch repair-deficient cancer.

The CDR3 DNA reads TGTGCCAGCAGTGAGAAGGAAATCGGGGAGCTGTTTTTT. Protein sequence: CASSEKEIGELFF. The chain employs TRBV25-1 and TRBJ2-2; no reliable D call. Germline V gives CDR1 MGHDK, CDR2 SYGVNS. Deletions cut 3 bases from V and 7 bases from J, with 9 bases between. The CDR3 has 13 residues.

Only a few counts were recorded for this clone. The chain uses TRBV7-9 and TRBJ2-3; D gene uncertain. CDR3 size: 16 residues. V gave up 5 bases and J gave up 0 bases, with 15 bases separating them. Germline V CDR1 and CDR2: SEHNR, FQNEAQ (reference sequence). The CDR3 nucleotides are TGTGCCAGCAGCGACATCTTCGGCGCTAGCACAGATACGCAGTATTTT. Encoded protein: CASSDIFGASTDTQYF.

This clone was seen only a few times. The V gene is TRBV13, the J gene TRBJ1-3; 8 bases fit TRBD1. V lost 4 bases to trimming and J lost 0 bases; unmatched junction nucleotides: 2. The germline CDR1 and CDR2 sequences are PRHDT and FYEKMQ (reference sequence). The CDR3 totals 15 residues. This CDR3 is CASSSGQASGNTIYF. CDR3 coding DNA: TGTGCCAGCAGCTCGGGACAGGCCTCTGGAAACACCATATATTTT.

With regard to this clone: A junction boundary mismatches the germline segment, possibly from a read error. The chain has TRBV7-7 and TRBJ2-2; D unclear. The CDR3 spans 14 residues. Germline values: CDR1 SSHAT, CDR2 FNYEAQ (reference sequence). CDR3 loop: CASSLVVGTGELFF. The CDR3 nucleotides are TGTGCTAGCAGCTTGGTAGTGGGCACCGGGGAGCTGTTTTTT. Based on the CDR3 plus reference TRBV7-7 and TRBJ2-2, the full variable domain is GAGVSQSPRYKVTKRGQDVTLRCDPISSHATLYWYQQALGQGPEFLTYFNYEAQPDKSGLPSDRFSAERPEGSISTLTIQRTEQRDSAMYRCASSLVVGTGELFFGEGSRLTVL.

The CDR3 DNA sequence: TGTGCCAGCAGCTTAGGACTAGCGGAGTTAGATACGCAGTATTTT. Its translation is CASSLGLAELDTQYF. The chain employs TRBV7-2 and TRBJ2-3; 9 nucleotides agree with TRBD2. The length of the CDR3 is 15 residues. Germline-derived CDR1 and CDR2 are SGHTA and FQGNSA. V shed 1 base and J 5 bases; nucleotides not matched to a gene: 4.

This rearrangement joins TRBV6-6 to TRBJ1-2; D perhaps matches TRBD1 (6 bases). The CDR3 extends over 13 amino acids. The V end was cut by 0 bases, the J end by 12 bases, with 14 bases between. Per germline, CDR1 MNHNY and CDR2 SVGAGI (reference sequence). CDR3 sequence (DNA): TGTGCCAGCAGTTACTCGCGACAGGCCGGGGACACCTTC. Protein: CASSYSRQAGDTF.

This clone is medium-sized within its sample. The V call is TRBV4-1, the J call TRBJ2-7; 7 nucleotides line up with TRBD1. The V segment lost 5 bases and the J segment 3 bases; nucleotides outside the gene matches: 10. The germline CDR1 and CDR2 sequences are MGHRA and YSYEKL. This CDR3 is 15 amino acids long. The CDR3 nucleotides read TGCGCCAGCAGCAATCCGGGACAGTGGCTCTACGAGCAGTACTTC. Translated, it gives CASSNPGQWLYEQYF.

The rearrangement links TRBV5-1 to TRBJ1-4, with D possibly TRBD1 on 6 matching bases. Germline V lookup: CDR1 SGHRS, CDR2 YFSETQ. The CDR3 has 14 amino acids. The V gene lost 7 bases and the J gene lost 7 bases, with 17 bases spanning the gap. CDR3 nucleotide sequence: TGCGCCAGCTGGGAAGGGGCAGGGGTTGAAAAACTGTTTTTT. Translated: CASWEGAGVEKLFF.

The CDR3 here is CASGLGEWEETQYF. The DNA of the CDR3 is TGTGCTAGTGGTTTAGGGGAGTGGGAAGAGACCCAGTACTTC. The rearrangement joins TRBV12-5 to TRBJ2-5; either TRBD1 or TRBD2 may supply D (5 bases each). Germline V gene lookup returns CDR1 LGHNT and CDR2 FRNRAP. The CDR3 has 14 amino acids. Trimming cost V 3 bases and J 3 bases, with 11 bases left between them.

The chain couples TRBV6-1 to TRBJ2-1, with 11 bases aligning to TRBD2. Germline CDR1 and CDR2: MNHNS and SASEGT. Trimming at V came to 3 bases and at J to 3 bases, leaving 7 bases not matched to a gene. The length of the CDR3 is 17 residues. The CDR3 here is CASSELGLAASYNEQFF. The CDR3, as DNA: TGTGCCAGCAGTGAGCTGGGACTAGCGGCCAGCTACAATGAGCAGTTCTTC.

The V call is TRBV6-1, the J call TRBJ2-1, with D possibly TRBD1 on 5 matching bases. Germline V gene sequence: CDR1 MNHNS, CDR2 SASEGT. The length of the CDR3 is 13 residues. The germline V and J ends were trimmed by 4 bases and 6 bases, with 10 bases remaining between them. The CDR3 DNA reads TGTGCCAGCAGTGCACGACAGATCAATGAGCAGTTCTTC. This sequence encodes CASSARQINEQFF.

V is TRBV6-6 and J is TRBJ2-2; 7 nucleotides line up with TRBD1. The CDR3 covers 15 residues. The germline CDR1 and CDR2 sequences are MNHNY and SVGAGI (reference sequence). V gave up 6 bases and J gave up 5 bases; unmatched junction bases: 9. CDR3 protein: CASSLIRGQTGELFF. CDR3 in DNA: TGTGCCAGCAGCCTAATTAGGGGGCAAACCGGGGAGCTGTTTTTT.

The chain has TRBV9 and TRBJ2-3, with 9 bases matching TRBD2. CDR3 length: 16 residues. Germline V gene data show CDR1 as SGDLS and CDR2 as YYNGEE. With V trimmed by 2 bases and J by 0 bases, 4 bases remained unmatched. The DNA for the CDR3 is TGTGCCAGCAGCGTTCTAGCGGGATATAGCACAGATACGCAGTATTTT. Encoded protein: CASSVLAGYSTDTQYF.

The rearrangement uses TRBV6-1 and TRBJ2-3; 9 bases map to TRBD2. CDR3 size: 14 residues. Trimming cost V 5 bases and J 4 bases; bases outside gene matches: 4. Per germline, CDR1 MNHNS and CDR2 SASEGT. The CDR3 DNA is TGTGCCAGCAGTCCTAGCGGGATCTCAGATACGCAGTATTTT. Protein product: CASSPSGISDTQYF.

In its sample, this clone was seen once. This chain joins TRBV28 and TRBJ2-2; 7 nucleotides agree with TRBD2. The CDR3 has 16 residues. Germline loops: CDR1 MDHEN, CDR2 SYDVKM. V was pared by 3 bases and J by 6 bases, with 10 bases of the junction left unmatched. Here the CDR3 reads CASSFGNRGVPGELFF. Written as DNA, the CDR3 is TGTGCCAGCAGTTTTGGGAACCGGGGGGTCCCCGGGGAGCTGTTTTTT. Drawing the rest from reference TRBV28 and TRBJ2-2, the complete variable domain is DVKVTQSSRYLVKRTGEKVFLECVQDMDHENMFWYRQDPGLGLRLIYFSYDVKMKEKGDIPEGYSVSREKKERFSLILESASTNQTSMYLCASSFGNRGVPGELFFGEGSRLTVL.

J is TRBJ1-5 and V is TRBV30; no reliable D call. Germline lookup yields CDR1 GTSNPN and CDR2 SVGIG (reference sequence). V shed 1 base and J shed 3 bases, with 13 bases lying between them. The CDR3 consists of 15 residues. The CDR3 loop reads CAWSDGRRVNQPQHF. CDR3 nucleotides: TGTGCCTGGAGTGATGGTAGAAGGGTCAATCAGCCCCAGCATTTT. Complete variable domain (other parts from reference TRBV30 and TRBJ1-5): SQTIHQWPATLVQPVGSPLSLECTVEGTSNPNLYWYRQAAGRGLQLLFYSVGIGQISSEVPQNLSASRPQDRQFILSSKKLLLSDSGFYLCAWSDGRRVNQPQHFGDGTRLSIL.

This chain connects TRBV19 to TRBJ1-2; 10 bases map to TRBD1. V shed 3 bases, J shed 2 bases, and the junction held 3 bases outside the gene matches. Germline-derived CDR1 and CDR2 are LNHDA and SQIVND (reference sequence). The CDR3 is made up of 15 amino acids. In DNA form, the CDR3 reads TGTGCCAGTAGTATCCTGGGACAGGGGAACTATGGCTACACCTTC. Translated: CASSILGQGNYGYTF. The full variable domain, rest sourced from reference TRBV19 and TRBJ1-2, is DGGITQSPKYLFRKEGQNVTLSCEQNLNHDAMYWYRQDPGQGLRLIYYSQIVNDFQKGDIAEGYSVSREKKESFPLTVTSAQKNPTAFYLCASSILGQGNYGYTFGSGTRLTVV.

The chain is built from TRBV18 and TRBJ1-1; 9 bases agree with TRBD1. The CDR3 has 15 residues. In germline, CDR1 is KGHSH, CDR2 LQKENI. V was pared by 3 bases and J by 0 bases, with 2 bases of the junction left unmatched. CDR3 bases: TGTGCCAGCTCACCGGGACAGGGAATGAACACTGAAGCTTTCTTT. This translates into CASSPGQGMNTEAFF.

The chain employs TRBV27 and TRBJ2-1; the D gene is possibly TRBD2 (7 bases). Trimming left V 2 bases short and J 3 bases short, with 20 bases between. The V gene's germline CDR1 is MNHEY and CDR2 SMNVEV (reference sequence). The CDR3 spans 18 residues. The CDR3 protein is CASSLRGGGPSGYNEQFF. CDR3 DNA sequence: TGTGCCAGCAGTTTAAGGGGAGGGGGTCCTAGCGGCTACAATGAGCAGTTCTTC.

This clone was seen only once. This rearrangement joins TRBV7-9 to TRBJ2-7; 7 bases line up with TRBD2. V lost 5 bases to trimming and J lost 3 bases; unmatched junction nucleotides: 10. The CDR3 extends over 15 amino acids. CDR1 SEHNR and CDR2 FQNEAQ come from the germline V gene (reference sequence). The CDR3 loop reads CASSHPRGTIYEQYF. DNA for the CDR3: TGTGCCAGCAGCCACCCGCGAGGGACTATCTACGAGCAGTACTTC.

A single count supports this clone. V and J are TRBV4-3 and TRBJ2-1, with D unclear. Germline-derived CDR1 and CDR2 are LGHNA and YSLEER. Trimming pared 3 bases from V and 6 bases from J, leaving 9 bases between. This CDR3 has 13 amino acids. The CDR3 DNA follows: TGCGCCAGCAGCCAGGGTCTAGGCAATGAGCAGTTCTTC. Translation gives CASSQGLGNEQFF.

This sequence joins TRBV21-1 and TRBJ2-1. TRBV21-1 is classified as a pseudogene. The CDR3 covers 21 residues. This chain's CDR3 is CASSNYPLGTQRDESYNEQFF. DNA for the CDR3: TGTGCCAGCAGCAACTATCCTTTAGGGACCCAACGGGACGAATCCTACAATGAGCAGTTCTTC.

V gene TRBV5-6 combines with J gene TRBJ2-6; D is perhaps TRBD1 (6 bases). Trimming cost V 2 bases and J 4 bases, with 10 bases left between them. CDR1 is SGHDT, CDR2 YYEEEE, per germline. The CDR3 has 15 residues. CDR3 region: CASSFWGLGANVLTF. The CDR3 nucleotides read TGTGCCAGCAGCTTTTGGGGGCTCGGGGCCAACGTCCTGACTTTC.

This CDR3 reads CASSTEVTQYF. DNA of the CDR3: TGTGCCAGCAGTACCGAGGTGACCCAGTACTTC. The chain joins TRBV7-9 to TRBJ2-5; D gene uncertain. Per the germline V gene, CDR1 is SEHNR and CDR2 is FQNEAQ (reference sequence). The CDR3 runs to 11 residues. Deletions cut 6 bases from V and 7 bases from J, with 9 bases between. The variable domain in full, with the rest retrieved from reference TRBV7-9 and TRBJ2-5, is DTGVSQNPRHKITKRGQNVTFRCDPISEHNRLYWYRQTLGQGPEFLTYFQNEAQLEKSRLLSDRFSAERPKGSFSTLEIQRTEQGDSAMYLCASSTEVTQYFGPGTRLLVL.